The TCR beta chain under discussion was sequenced for a study of T cells after yellow fever vaccination. Findings and limits, study-wide: CD4 and CD8 compartments shared a small share of clonotypes.

This clonotype was observed a handful of times. The antigen remains undetermined. The CDR3 has 17 amino acids. A single record per CDR3 protein comes from TCRdb applying MiXCR to the 5' RACE reads. Among around 590,000 distinct CDR3 sequences, 9% to 15% were seen once, and the ten largest hold about 15%. The TCR originated in a man aged 25-45 years who received the YFV17D yellow fever vaccine. The chain has TRBV21-1 and TRBJ2-1; TRBD2, the table's D call, was not compared with the DNA. TRBV21-1 counts as a pseudogene. Sequencing used PBMCs, obtained on the day of the yellow fever booster vaccination. For the CDR3, the DNA is TGTGCCAGCAGCAAAGGACTAGCGGGGGTTTCCTACAATGAGCAGTTCTTC. Encoded protein: CASSKGLAGVSYNEQFF.